The sequence of this TCR beta chain was determined in a study of blood T cell repertoires in COVID-19. There are 15 residues in the CDR3. Per germline, CDR1 SNHLY and CDR2 FYNNEI. V shed 6 bases, J shed 6 bases, and the junction held 8 bases outside the gene matches. Generated by immunoSEQ multiplex PCR, the TCRdb table keeps only in-frame clones and is missing some. The data contain just under 350,000 clones, about 87% of them singletons. This chain uses TRBV2 with TRBJ2-1; 10 bases are shared with TRBD1. This sequence originates from a woman in her 50s with COVID-19, enrolled during active disease. The sample taken for sequencing was peripheral blood. CDR3 loop: CASRPRQGAVNEQFF. The CDR3 bases are TGTGCCAGCAGGCCCAGACAGGGGGCGGTCAATGAGCAGTTCTTC.